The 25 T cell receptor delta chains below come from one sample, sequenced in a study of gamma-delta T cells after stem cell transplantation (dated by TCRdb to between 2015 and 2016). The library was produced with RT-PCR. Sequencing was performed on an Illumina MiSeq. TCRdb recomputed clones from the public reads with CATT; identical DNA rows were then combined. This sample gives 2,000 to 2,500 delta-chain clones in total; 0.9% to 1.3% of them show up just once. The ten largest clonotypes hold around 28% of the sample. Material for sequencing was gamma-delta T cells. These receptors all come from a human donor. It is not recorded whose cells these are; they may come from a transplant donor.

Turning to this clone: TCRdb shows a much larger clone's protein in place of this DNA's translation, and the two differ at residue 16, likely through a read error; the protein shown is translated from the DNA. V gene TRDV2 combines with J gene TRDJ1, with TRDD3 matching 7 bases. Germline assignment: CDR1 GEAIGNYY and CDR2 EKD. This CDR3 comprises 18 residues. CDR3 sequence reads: CACDPVSDRDTRTDKPIF. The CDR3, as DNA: TGTGCCTGTGACCCGGTTTCAGACAGGGATACTCGGACCGATAAACCCATCTTT.

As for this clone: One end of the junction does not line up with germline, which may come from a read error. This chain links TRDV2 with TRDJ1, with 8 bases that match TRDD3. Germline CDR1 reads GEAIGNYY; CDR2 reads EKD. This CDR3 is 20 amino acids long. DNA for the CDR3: TGTGCCTGTGACACCGTGTCTGTTGAGGGATACGGTCTGTACACCGATAAACTCACCTTT. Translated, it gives CACDTVSVEGYGLYTDKLTF.

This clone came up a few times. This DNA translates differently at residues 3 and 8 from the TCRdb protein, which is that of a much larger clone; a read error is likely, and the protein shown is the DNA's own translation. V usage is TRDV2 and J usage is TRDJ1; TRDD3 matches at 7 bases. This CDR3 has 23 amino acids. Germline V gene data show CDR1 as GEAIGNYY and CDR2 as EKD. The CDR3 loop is CAYDTLRPSIPSTGDSGPDKLIF. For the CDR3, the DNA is TGTGCCTATGACACCCTCCGGCCGTCTATCCCCAGTACTGGGGATTCAGGTCCCGATAAACTCATCTTT.

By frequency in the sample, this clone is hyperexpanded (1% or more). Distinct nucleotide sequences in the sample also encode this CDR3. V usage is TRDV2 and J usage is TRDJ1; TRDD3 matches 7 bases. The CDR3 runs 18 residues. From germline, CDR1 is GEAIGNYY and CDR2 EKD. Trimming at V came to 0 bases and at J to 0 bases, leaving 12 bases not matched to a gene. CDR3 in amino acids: CACDTVATGDPYTDKLIF. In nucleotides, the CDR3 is TGTGCCTGTGACACCGTAGCAACTGGGGACCCGTACACCGATAAACTCATCTTT.

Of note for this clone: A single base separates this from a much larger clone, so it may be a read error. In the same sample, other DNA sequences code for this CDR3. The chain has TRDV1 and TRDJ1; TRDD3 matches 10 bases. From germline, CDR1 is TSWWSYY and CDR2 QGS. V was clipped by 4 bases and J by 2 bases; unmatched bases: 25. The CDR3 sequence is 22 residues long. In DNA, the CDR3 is TGTGCTCTTGGGGGAAGACTCCGGGGGGATACGCCTGGTGTCGTAAGTACCGATAAACTCATCTTT. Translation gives CALGGRLRGDTPGVVSTDKLIF.

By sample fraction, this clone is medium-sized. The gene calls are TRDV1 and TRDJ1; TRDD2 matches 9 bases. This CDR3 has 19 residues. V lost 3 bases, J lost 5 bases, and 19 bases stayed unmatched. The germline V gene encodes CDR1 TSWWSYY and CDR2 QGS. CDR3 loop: CALGDYSFLLPQWSDKLIF. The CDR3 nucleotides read TGTGCTCTTGGGGATTACTCCTTCCTACTCCCCCAGTGGAGTGATAAACTCATCTTT.

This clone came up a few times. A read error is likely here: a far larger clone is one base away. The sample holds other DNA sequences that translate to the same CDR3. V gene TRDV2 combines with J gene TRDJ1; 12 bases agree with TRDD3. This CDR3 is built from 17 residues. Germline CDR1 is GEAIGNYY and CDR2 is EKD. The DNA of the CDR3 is TGTGCCTGTGACACACTGGGGGATACTGGTTATACCGATAAGCTCATCTTT. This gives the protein CACDTLGDTGYTDKLIF.

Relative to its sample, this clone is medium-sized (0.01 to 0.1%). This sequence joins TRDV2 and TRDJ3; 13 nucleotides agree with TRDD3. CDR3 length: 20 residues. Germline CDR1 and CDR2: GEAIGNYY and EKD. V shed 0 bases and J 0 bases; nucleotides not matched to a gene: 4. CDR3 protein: CACDTVLGDTRSWDTRQMFF. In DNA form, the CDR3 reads TGTGCCTGTGACACCGTACTGGGGGATACGCGCTCCTGGGACACCCGACAGATGTTTTTC.

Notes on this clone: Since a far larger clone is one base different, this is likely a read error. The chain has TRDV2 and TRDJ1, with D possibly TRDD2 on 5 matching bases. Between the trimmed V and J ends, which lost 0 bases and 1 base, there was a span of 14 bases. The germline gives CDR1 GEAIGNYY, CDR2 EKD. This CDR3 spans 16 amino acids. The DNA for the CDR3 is TGTGCCTGTGACACCCTTACCCTTCAAACCACCGATAAACTCATCTTT. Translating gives CACDTLTLQTTDKLIF.

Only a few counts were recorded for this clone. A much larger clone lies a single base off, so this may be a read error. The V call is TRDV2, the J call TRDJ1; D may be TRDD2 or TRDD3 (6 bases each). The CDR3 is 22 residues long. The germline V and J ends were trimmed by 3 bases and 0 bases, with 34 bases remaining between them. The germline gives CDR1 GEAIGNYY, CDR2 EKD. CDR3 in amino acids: CACDPLPSHLSGETGHTDKLIF. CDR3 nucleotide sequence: TGTGCCTGTGACCCCCTTCCCTCCCATTTATCTGGGGAAACGGGTCACACCGATAAACTCATCTTT.

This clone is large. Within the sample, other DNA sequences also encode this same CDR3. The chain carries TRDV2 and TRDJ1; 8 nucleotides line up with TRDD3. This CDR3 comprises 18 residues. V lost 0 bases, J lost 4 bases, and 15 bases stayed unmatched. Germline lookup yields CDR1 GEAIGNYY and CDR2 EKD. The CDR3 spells CACDTVRGLGIHGDKLIF. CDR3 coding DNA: TGTGCCTGTGACACCGTACGGGGACTGGGGATACATGGCGATAAACTCATCTTT.

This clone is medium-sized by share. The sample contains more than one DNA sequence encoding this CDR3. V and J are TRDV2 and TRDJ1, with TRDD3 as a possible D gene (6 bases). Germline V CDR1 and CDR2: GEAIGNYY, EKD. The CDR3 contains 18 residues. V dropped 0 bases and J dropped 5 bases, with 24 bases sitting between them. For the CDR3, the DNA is TGTGCCTGTGACACCGTTTTGGGGGGGGTATCGACTTATGATAAACTCATCTTT. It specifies CACDTVLGGVSTYDKLIF.

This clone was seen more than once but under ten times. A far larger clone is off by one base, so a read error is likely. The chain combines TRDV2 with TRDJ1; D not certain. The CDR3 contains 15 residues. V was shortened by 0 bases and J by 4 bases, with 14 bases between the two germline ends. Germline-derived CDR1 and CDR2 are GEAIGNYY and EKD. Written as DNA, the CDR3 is TGTGCCTGTGACACCTGGGAGATAAAAAACGATAAACTCATCTTT. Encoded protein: CACDTWEIKNDKLIF.

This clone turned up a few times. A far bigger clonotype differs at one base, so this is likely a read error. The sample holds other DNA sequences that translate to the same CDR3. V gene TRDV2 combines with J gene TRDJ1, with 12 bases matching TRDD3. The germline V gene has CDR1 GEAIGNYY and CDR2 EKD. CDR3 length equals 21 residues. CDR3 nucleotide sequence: TGTGCCTGTGACCCTCTGGGGGATACGCGTGGGAAAGGGATTTACACCGACAAACTCATCTTT. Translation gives CACDPLGDTRGKGIYTDKLIF.

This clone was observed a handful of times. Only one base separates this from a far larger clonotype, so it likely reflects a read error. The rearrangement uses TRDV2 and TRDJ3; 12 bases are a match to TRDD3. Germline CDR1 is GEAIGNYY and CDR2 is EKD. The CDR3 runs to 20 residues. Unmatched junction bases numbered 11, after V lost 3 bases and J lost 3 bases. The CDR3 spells CACDATSTGGYIWDTRQMFF. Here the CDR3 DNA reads TGTGCCTGTGACGCAACTTCAACTGGGGGATACATCTGGGACACCCGACAGATGTTTTTC.

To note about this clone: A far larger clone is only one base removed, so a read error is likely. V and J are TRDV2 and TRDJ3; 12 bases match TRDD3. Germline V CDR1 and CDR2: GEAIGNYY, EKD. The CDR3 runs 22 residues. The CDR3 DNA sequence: TGTGCCTGTGGCACCGTTTCTGTCCCTGGGGGATACGCTGCCTGGGACACCCGACAGATGTTTTTC. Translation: CACGTVSVPGGYAAWDTRQMFF.

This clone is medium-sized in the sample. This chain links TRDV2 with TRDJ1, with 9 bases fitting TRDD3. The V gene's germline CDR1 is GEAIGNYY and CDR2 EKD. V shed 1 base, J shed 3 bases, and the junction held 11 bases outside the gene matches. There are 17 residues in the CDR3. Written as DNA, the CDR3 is TGTGCCTGTGACACTGTGGGGGATAATCGTTACGCCGATAAACTCATCTTT. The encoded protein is CACDTVGDNRYADKLIF.

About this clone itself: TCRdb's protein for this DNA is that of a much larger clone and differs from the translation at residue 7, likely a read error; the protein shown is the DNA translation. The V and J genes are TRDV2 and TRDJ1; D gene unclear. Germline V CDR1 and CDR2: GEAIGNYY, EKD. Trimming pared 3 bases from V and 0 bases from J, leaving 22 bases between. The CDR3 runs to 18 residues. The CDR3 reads CACDSVSYQEGYTDKLIF. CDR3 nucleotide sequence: TGTGCCTGTGACTCTGTCAGCTATCAAGAGGGCTACACCGATAAACTCATCTTT.

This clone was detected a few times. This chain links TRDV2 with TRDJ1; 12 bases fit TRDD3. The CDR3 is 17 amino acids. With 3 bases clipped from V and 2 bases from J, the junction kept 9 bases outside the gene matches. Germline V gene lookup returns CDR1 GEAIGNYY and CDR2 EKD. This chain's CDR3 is CACDFILGDTPTDKLIF. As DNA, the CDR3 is TGTGCCTGTGACTTTATACTGGGGGATACTCCGACCGATAAACTCATCTTT.

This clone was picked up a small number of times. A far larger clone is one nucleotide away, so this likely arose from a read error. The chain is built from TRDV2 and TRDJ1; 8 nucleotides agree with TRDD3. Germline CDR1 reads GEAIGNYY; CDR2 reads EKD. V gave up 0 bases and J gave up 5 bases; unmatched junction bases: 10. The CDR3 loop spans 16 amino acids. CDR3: CACDTLTVRDTDKLIF. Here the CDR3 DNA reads TGTGCCTGTGACACCTTGACGGTGAGGGATACGGATAAACTCATCTTT.

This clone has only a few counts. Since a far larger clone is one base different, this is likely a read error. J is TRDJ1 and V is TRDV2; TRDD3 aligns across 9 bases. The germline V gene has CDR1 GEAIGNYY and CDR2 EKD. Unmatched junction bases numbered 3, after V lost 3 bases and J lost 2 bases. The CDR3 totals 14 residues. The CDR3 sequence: CACDALGDTDKLIF. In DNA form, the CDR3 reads TGTGCCTGTGACGCCCTGGGGGATACCGATAAACTCATCTTT.

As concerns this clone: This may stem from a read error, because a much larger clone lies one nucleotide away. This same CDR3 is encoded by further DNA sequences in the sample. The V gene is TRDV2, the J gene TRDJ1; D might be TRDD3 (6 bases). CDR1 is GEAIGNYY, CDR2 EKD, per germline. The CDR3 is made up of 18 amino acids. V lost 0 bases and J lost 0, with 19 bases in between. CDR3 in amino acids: CACDTLGMGGLYTDKLIF. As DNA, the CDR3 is TGTGCCTGTGACACCCTAGGGATGGGGGGCTTGTACACCGATAAACTCATCTTT.

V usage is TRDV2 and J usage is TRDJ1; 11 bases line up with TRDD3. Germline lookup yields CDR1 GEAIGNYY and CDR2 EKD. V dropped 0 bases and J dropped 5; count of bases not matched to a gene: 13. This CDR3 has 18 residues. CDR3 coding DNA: TGTGCCTGTGACACCGTGGTACTGGGGGATAGAATTAAGGATAAACTCATCTTT. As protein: CACDTVVLGDRIKDKLIF.

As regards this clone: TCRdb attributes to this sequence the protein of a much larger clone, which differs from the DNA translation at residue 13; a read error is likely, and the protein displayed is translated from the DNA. The chain's CDR3 is CACDTVLGDTKGRTDKLIF. Here the CDR3 DNA reads TGTGCCTGTGACACTGTTCTGGGGGATACGAAGGGCCGCACCGATAAACTCATCTTT. The rearrangement links TRDV2 to TRDJ1; the match to TRDD3 covers 12 bases. The CDR3 covers 19 residues. The J segment lost 1 base and the V segment lost 1 base, leaving 12 bases of the junction unmatched. Germline loops: CDR1 GEAIGNYY, CDR2 EKD.

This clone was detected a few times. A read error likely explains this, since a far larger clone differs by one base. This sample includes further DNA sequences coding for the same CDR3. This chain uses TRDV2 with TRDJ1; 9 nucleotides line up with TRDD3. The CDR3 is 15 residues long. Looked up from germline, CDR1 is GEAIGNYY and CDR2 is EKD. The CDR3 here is CACDTVGDRRDKLIF. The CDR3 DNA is TGCGCCTGTGACACGGTGGGGGATAGACGCGATAAACTCATCTTT.